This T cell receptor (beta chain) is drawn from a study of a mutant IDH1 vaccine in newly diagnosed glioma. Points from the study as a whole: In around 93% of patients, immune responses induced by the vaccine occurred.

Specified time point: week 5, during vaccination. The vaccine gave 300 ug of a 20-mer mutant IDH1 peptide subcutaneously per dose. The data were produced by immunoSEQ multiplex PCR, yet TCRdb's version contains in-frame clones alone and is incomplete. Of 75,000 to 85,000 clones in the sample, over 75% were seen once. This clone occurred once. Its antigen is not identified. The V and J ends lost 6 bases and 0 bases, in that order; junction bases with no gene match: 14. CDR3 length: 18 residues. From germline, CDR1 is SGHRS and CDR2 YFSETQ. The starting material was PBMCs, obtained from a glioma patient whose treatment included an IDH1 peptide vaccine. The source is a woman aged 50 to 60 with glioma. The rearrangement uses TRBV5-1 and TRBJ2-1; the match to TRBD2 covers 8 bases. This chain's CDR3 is CASKSSGGGPSSYNEQFF. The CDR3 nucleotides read TGCGCCAGCAAATCGTCCGGCGGGGGGCCCAGCTCCTACAATGAGCAGTTCTTC. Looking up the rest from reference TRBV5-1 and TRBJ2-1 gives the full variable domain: KAGVTQTPRYLIKTRGQQVTLSCSPISGHRSVSWYQQTPGQGLQFLFEYFSETQRNKGNFPGRFSGRQFSNSRSEMNVSTLELGDSALYLCASKSSGGGPSSYNEQFFGPGTRLTVL.